The rows below give T cell receptor beta chains drawn from one sample of a study of cytomegalovirus exposure and HLA in healthy donors. Data came from immunoSEQ multiplex PCR; TCRdb stores just in-frame clones and leaves some out. Among about 140,000 clones, 9.7% were seen once, and the ten largest hold approximately 1.9%. The sequencing sample was made of PBMCs. These receptors came from a man aged 50-59 years in good health and CMV-seronegative. Each CDR3 is given without its conserved first and last residue.

V	J	CDR3
TRBV11-2	TRBJ2-5	ASSYGLAGEETQY
TRBV12-5	TRBJ2-2	ASGSGLAGNTGELF
TRBV7-6	TRBJ2-3	ASSLRTGADTQY
TRBV5-5	TRBJ1-4	ASSLAATNEKLF
TRBV5-1	TRBJ1-1	ASSSGGADTEAF
TRBV4-1	TRBJ2-3	ASSQPLLATKDTQY
TRBV18	TRBJ1-1	ASSPDRSGLAF
TRBV5-1	TRBJ2-5	ASSRSLRETQY
TRBV2	TRBJ2-4	ASSLLAAQAFLNIQY
TRBV5-4	TRBJ1-1	ASSSGQGERTEAF
TRBV6-1	TRBJ2-3	ASSEQKGTDTQY
TRBV7-3	TRBJ2-2	ASSFTLQGSTGELF
TRBV30	TRBJ2-5	AWRLAGVRETQY
TRBV29-1	TRBJ1-2	SVEVGWRDGGYT
TRBV30	TRBJ1-6	AWRPGVNPYNSPLH
TRBV30	TRBJ1-1	AWRANRGTEAF
TRBV2	TRBJ2-3	ASSASGSPDTQY
TRBV6-5	TRBJ1-1	ASSYPGQYTEAF
TRBV5-1	TRBJ1-3	ASSFQGSTSISSGNTIY
TRBV5-1	TRBJ2-1	ASSSSGTYNEQF
TRBV27	TRBJ1-4	ASPPRGGNEKLF
TRBV16	TRBJ2-7	ASSQLEYHEQY
TRBV6-1	TRBJ1-4	ASSETLGAGDRNEKLF
TRBV6-1	TRBJ2-4	ASSVDRVHIQY
TRBV30	TRBJ2-1	AWNRKRGLTYNEQF
TRBV20-1	TRBJ1-2	SARDGLSDT
TRBV19	TRBJ2-3	ASSIGTDRADTQY
TRBV29-1	TRBJ1-1	SVESGGTEAF
TRBV9	TRBJ2-1	ASSVGVLTGYNEQF
TRBV7-6	TRBJ2-2	ASSSLAGYTGELF
TRBV6-6	TRBJ2-7	ASSLGGSGRYEQY
TRBV6-5	TRBJ2-7	ASSYSFDGSYEQY
TRBV6-4	TRBJ2-3	ASSEGSGGTDTQY
TRBV19	TRBJ1-4	ASSMAQGAANEKLF
TRBV29-1	TRBJ1-2	SVEAGQGSGYGYT
TRBV7-9	TRBJ2-7	ASSLAGLSYEQY
TRBV11-2	TRBJ1-1	ASSWPGLYTEAF
TRBV2	TRBJ2-7	ASSDIGGYSYEQY
TRBV19	TRBJ1-1	ASSMGQGSTEAF
TRBV4-1	TRBJ2-5	ASSRSRSRGQETQY
TRBV20-1	TRBJ1-1	SASRAGEAF
TRBV7-9	TRBJ1-1	ASSDRGFTEAF
TRBV6-5	TRBJ2-7	ASSRQVISYEQY
TRBV6-6	TRBJ2-7	ASGSEQYYEQY
TRBV5-6	TRBJ1-4	ASSGLGGSTNEKLF
TRBV2	TRBJ1-1	ASRRGQGPMNTEAF
TRBV5-1	TRBJ1-2	ASSTTGGVYGYT
TRBV5-4	TRBJ2-5	ASSSSGVQETQY
TRBV30	TRBJ2-1	AWSVGWDNEQF
TRBV25-1	TRBJ1-5	ASSPSGTGHRPQH
TRBV19	TRBJ2-1	ATRDSVYNEQF
TRBV28	TRBJ1-2	ASSSAGTGEGYT
TRBV2	TRBJ1-2	ASSEIRQVTNYGYT
TRBV28	TRBJ2-5	ASSPSGRRETQY
TRBV4-1	TRBJ1-4	ASSPSGGGGHNEKLF